The entry that follows covers one T cell receptor beta chain sequence. Using immunoSEQ multiplex PCR, the repertoire was profiled, and TCRdb retains in-frame clones only, with some absent. The sample has 26,000 or so clones, 85% to 90% seen once. This entry belongs to a study of T cells in localized non-small cell lung cancer. The CDR3 is 15 residues long. Germline V gene sequence: CDR1 SEHNR, CDR2 FQNEAQ (reference sequence). V lost 5 bases and J lost 5, with 15 bases in between. The chain is built from TRBV7-9 and TRBJ1-4; D not resolved. This material consisted of peripheral blood, taken before any cancer treatment. The source is a woman between 18 and 55 years old with stage I lung adenocarcinoma. The CDR3 is CASSPKSDVNEKLFF. The CDR3 DNA reads as TGTGCCAGCAGCCCCAAGTCGGACGTAAATGAAAAACTGTTTTTT.